This passage covers 7 T cell receptor beta chains from one sample sequenced in a study of CD8+ T cells in alopecia areata. Isolated RNA was reverse transcribed into cDNA used as the sequencing template. Data came from immunoSEQ multiplex PCR; TCRdb stores just in-frame clones and leaves some out. The sample carries about 200,000 clones, nearly 60% recorded once. Documented treatment: oral pan-JAK inhibitor, 5-10 mg twice daily. The sequences come from CD4+ T cells sorted from blood, collected at week 24, from a patient treated with tofacitinib. All receptors derive from a human donor with alopecia areata.

This chain links TRBV27 with TRBJ2-5; TRBD1 agrees at 11 bases. Looked up from germline, CDR1 is MNHEY and CDR2 is SMNVEV (reference sequence). V shed 7 bases, J shed 1 base, and the junction held 5 bases outside the gene matches. CDR3 length: 15 residues. The CDR3 loop reads CASKGTGGRQETQYF. For the CDR3, the DNA is TGTGCCAGCAAAGGGACAGGGGGACGCCAAGAGACCCAGTACTTC.

The chain combines TRBV7-3 with TRBJ2-1; 8 bases line up with TRBD2. Unmatched junction bases numbered 5, after V lost 6 bases and J lost 7 bases. This CDR3 has 13 residues. Germline V gene data show CDR1 as SGHTA and CDR2 as FQGTGA. The CDR3 nucleotides are TGTGCCAGCAGTGTAGCGGGACCTAATGAGCAGTTCTTC. It yields the protein CASSVAGPNEQFF.

This clone was detected a few times. The V gene is TRBV29-1, the J gene TRBJ2-7; maybe TRBD1 (6 bases). Trimming cost V 6 bases and J 1 base, with 16 bases left between them. CDR1 and CDR2 (germline): SQVTM, ANQGSEA. The CDR3 spans 14 residues. The DNA for the CDR3 is TGCAGCGTGGAGGACAGTACCCGATCCTACGAGCAGTACTTC. Its protein is CSVEDSTRSYEQYF.

On this clone itself: Other DNA sequences in the same sample also yield this CDR3. The chain combines TRBV2 with TRBJ2-1, with TRBD2 matching 9 bases. The germline V gene encodes CDR1 SNHLY and CDR2 FYNNEI. V gave up 2 bases and J gave up 4 bases; unmatched junction bases: 3. The CDR3 covers 15 residues. The CDR3 spells CASSELAGGYNEQFF. CDR3 DNA: TGTGCCAGCAGTGAATTGGCGGGAGGGTACAATGAGCAGTTCTTC.

This chain's CDR3 is CAGRDESTEAFF. The CDR3 DNA sequence: TGTGCCGGAAGGGATGAGAGCACTGAAGCTTTCTTT. The rearrangement links TRBV30 to TRBJ1-1; D remains ambiguous. Germline V lookup: CDR1 GTSNPN, CDR2 SVGIG (reference sequence). CDR3 size: 12 residues. V shed 8 bases and J shed 4 bases, with 14 bases lying between them.

This chain links TRBV5-1 with TRBJ2-1, with 9 nucleotides matching TRBD1. J gave up 7 bases and V 6 bases, and 8 bases lay outside the gene matches. Germline-derived CDR1 and CDR2 are SGHRS and YFSETQ. CDR3 length: 14 amino acids. CDR3: CASISGTGMNEQFF. CDR3 DNA: TGCGCCAGCATTTCAGGGACAGGGATGAATGAGCAGTTCTTC.

The chain recombines TRBV10-3 with TRBJ2-3; D not certain. The V end lost 5 bases, the J end lost 0 bases, and 6 bases lay between the germline ends. The CDR3 loop spans 13 amino acids. The germline V gene has CDR1 ENHRY and CDR2 SYGVKD. Written as DNA, the CDR3 is TGTGCCATCAGTTCCGACAGCACAGATACGCAGTATTTT. Residues: CAISSDSTDTQYF.